Presented here are 29 T cell receptor beta chains from one specimen sequenced in a study of blood T cell repertoires in COVID-19. Method: immunoSEQ multiplex PCR; TCRdb's copy keeps in-frame clones and lacks some. This sample has 200,000 to 300,000 clones, with roughly 89% found just once. The sample comprised PBMCs or T cells enriched from blood (not recorded which). These receptors were collected from a woman aged 25 to 39 with acute COVID-19.

The chain recombines TRBV7-3 with TRBJ1-1; 7 nucleotides line up with TRBD1. CDR3 size: 13 residues. Germline CDR1 and CDR2: SGHTA and FQGTGA. Trimming removed 4 bases from V and 4 bases from J; junction bases left unmatched: 3. This chain's CDR3 is CASSSRGATEAFF. The CDR3 DNA is TGTGCCAGCAGCTCCAGGGGGGCCACTGAAGCTTTCTTT.

The chain couples TRBV18 to TRBJ2-1; 10 bases map to TRBD2. The CDR3 runs to 15 residues. J gave up 4 bases and V 6 bases, and 6 bases lay outside the gene matches. The V gene's germline CDR1 is KGHSH and CDR2 LQKENI. The CDR3 protein is CASSLLLAGYNEQFF. In DNA form, the CDR3 reads TGTGCCAGCTCGCTCCTACTAGCGGGGTACAATGAGCAGTTCTTC.

The rearrangement joins TRBV30 to TRBJ2-7; 8 nucleotides align to TRBD2. Germline lookup yields CDR1 GTSNPN and CDR2 SVGIG (reference sequence). The V and J ends lost 3 bases and 9 bases, in that order; junction bases with no gene match: 10. The CDR3 extends over 13 amino acids. The DNA of the CDR3 is TGTGCCTGGAGGCTAGCGGGTTCATTTTCGCAGTACTTC. As protein: CAWRLAGSFSQYF.

The CDR3 here is CASSAGQGDQPQHF. The CDR3 DNA sequence: TGCGCCAGCAGCGCGGGACAGGGGGATCAGCCCCAGCATTTT. The chain is built from TRBV5-1 and TRBJ1-5; the match to TRBD1 covers 11 bases. CDR1 is SGHRS and CDR2 is YFSETQ in the germline V gene. With 4 bases clipped from V and 5 bases from J, the junction kept 2 bases outside the gene matches. The CDR3 runs 14 residues.

The rearrangement links TRBV30 to TRBJ2-5, with D unclear. The CDR3 extends over 12 amino acids. Trimming pared 4 bases from V and 5 bases from J, leaving 11 bases between. Germline V lookup: CDR1 GTSNPN, CDR2 SVGIG (reference sequence). The CDR3 loop is CAWNSPPETQYF. CDR3 in DNA: TGTGCCTGGAACTCCCCGCCCGAGACCCAGTACTTC. The variable domain in full, with the rest retrieved from reference TRBV30 and TRBJ2-5, is SQTIHQWPATLVQPVGSPLSLECTVEGTSNPNLYWYRQAAGRGLQLLFYSVGIGQISSEVPQNLSASRPQDRQFILSSKKLLLSDSGFYLCAWNSPPETQYFGPGTRLLVL.

V and J are TRBV11-2 and TRBJ1-6; 8 bases align to TRBD1. Germline CDR1 is SGHAT and CDR2 is FQNNGV. This CDR3 has 15 amino acids. The V and J ends lost 5 bases and 7 bases, in that order; junction bases with no gene match: 7. In DNA form, the CDR3 reads TGTGCCAGCAGCCCAGGACAGGGCCTGAATTCACCCCTCCACTTT. Residues: CASSPGQGLNSPLHF.

The J gene is TRBJ1-4, the V gene TRBV5-5; 9 nucleotides align to TRBD1. The length of the CDR3 is 16 residues. Germline V CDR1 and CDR2: SGHKS, YYEKEE (reference sequence). Trimming took 6 bases from V and 7 from J; bases not matched to a gene: 13. CDR3 amino acids: CASTPGQGRWGEKLFF. CDR3 nucleotide sequence: TGTGCCAGCACCCCGGGACAGGGACGGTGGGGTGAAAAACTGTTTTTT.

The chain employs TRBV19 and TRBJ2-1, with 8 positions matching TRBD2. The germline gives CDR1 LNHDA, CDR2 SQIVND (reference sequence). Trimming at V came to 7 bases and at J to 7 bases, leaving 3 bases not matched to a gene. The CDR3 sequence is 12 residues long. Here the CDR3 DNA reads TGTGCCAGTACTCCGGGAGGGAATGAGCAGTTCTTC. This encodes CASTPGGNEQFF.

CDR3 sequence: CASSLSSGSGANVLTF. Written as DNA, the CDR3 is TGTGCCAGCAGTTTATCTTCGGGTTCTGGGGCCAACGTCCTGACTTTC. The chain joins TRBV28 to TRBJ2-6; no clear D gene. Trimming removed 1 base at V and 1 base at J, with 8 bases between. The CDR3 contains 16 residues. Germline assignment: CDR1 MDHEN and CDR2 SYDVKM.

The chain employs TRBV4-3 and TRBJ1-4, with D hard to call. This CDR3 contains 18 residues. Trimming took 0 bases from V and 8 from J, leaving 22 bases between them. In germline, CDR1 is LGHNA, CDR2 YSLEER. The CDR3 DNA is TGCGCCAGCAGCCAAGACAGAGTTGATCTTTCCGCGGGGGAAAAACTGTTTTTT. As protein: CASSQDRVDLSAGEKLFF.

The chain employs TRBV6-2 or TRBV6-3 and TRBJ1-4; D uncertain. The germline V gene encodes CDR1 MNHEY and CDR2 SVGEGT. The CDR3 sequence is 11 residues long. With 4 bases removed from V and 6 bases from J, the gap between germline ends came to 3 bases. The DNA for the CDR3 is TGTGCCAGCAGTTTCTATGAAAAACTGTTTTTT. Translating it yields CASSFYEKLFF.

This clone was detected a few times. The gene calls are TRBV14 and TRBJ1-6; 7 nucleotides agree with TRBD1. The CDR3 covers 15 residues. J was trimmed by 10 bases and V by 2 bases; bases with no gene match: 8. Per germline, CDR1 SGHDN and CDR2 FVKESK. The CDR3 region has the DNA TGTGCCAGCAGCCAACGTATAGGGGGCAGCTCACCCCTCCACTTT. Amino acids: CASSQRIGGSSPLHF.

The V and J genes are TRBV5-1 and TRBJ1-1; 9 nucleotides agree with TRBD1. Germline CDR1 is SGHRS and CDR2 is YFSETQ. V dropped 3 bases and J dropped 5; count of bases not matched to a gene: 8. CDR3 length equals 15 residues. For the CDR3, the DNA is TGCGCCAGCAGCTCGAAAACAGGGGGCGAGACTGAAGCTTTCTTT. This codes for CASSSKTGGETEAFF.

The CDR3 DNA sequence: TGTGCCAGCAGCTGGAATGGACAGCAAGAGACCCAGTACTTC. Amino acids: CASSWNGQQETQYF. The chain has TRBV5-6 and TRBJ2-5; D might be TRBD1 (6 bases). Between the trimmed V and J ends, which lost 3 bases and 2 bases, there was a span of 11 bases. Germline CDR1 and CDR2: SGHDT and YYEEEE. CDR3 size: 14 residues.

This rearrangement joins TRBV6-5 to TRBJ1-2, with 11 bases that match TRBD1. V was clipped by 6 bases and J by 7 bases; unmatched bases: 4. Germline lookup yields CDR1 MNHEY and CDR2 SVGAGI. The CDR3 length is 13 residues. Here the CDR3 reads CASSAGQGGGYTF. The CDR3 DNA is TGTGCCAGCAGCGCGGGACAGGGGGGTGGCTACACCTTC.

V usage is TRBV28 and J usage is TRBJ2-3, with TRBD2 identical over 12 bases. CDR1 is MDHEN, CDR2 SYDVKM, per germline. Trimming cost V 5 bases and J 2 bases; bases outside gene matches: 2. The CDR3 is made up of 15 amino acids. CDR3 nucleotides: TGTGCCAGCAGTCTAGCGGGGGGGCTCACAGATACGCAGTATTTT. Its translation: CASSLAGGLTDTQYF.

This rearrangement joins TRBV29-1 to TRBJ2-7; the D gene is possibly TRBD2 (6 bases). V was clipped by 4 bases and J by 0 bases, with 7 bases between them. The germline gives CDR1 SQVTM, CDR2 ANQGSEA. The CDR3 has 12 residues. The CDR3: CSVAGGSYEQYF. The CDR3 coding sequence is TGCAGCGTTGCCGGGGGCTCCTACGAGCAGTACTTC.

The chain has TRBV27 and TRBJ2-7; 8 positions agree with TRBD1. CDR1 MNHEY and CDR2 SMNVEV come from the germline V gene (reference sequence). The CDR3 is made up of 14 amino acids. The J segment lost 4 bases and the V segment lost 10 bases, leaving 12 bases of the junction unmatched. For the CDR3, the DNA is TGTGCCACCTCCCCCGGGACAGGAATATACGAGCAGTACTTC. Its protein product is CATSPGTGIYEQYF.

The genes are TRBV15 and TRBJ2-7, with D unclear. CDR3 length: 12 amino acids. Germline CDR1 LNHNV, CDR2 YYDKDF (reference sequence). The V and J ends lost 2 bases and 7 bases respectively, with 9 bases between them. The CDR3 region is CATSRPYTEQYF. CDR3 nucleotide sequence: TGTGCCACCAGCAGACCTTACACGGAGCAGTACTTC. The variable domain in full, completed from reference TRBV15 and TRBJ2-7, reads DAMVIQNPRYQVTQFGKPVTLSCSQTLNHNVMYWYQQKSSQAPKLLFHYYDKDFNNEADTPDNFQSRRPNTSFCFLDIRSPGLGDTAMYLCATSRPYTEQYFGPGTRLTVT.

The V call is TRBV3-1 (or the pseudogene TRBV3-2), the J call TRBJ2-5; 8 nucleotides line up with TRBD2. The V segment lost 3 bases and the J segment 4 bases; nucleotides outside the gene matches: 10. CDR3 size: 16 residues. Germline CDR1 reads LGHDT; CDR2 reads YNNKEL (reference sequence). CDR3 region: CASSHGAGGFLETQYF. In DNA form, the CDR3 reads TGTGCCAGCAGCCATGGCGCGGGGGGTTTTTTAGAGACCCAGTACTTC.

The V call is TRBV3-1 (or the pseudogene TRBV3-2), the J call TRBJ1-6; D perhaps matches TRBD1 (6 bases). V gave up 1 base and J gave up 9 bases, with 7 bases separating them. Germline CDR1 is LGHDT and CDR2 is YNNKEL (reference sequence). The CDR3 totals 13 residues. The CDR3 sequence is CASSQVQGSPLHF. As DNA, the CDR3 is TGTGCCAGCAGCCAAGTACAGGGTTCACCCCTCCACTTT.

V is TRBV28 and J is TRBJ1-2; D unclear. Per the germline V gene, CDR1 is MDHEN and CDR2 is SYDVKM. This CDR3 spans 12 amino acids. The V and J ends lost 4 bases and 7 bases respectively, with 10 bases between them. The CDR3 nucleotides are TGTGCCAGCAGTTCCGCCAGGCTTGGCTACACCTTC. Translated, it gives CASSSARLGYTF.

The rearrangement joins TRBV5-8 to TRBJ1-4, with no clear D. CDR1 and CDR2 (germline): SGHTS, YDEGEE. The CDR3 is made up of 15 amino acids. Trimming pared 0 bases from V and 1 base from J, leaving 7 bases between. This CDR3 is CASSLEYGTNEKLFF. CDR3 nucleotides: TGTGCCAGCAGCTTGGAGTACGGAACTAATGAAAAACTGTTTTTT.

V usage is TRBV5-1 and J usage is TRBJ1-2, with TRBD1 as a possible D gene (5 bases). Trimming removed 5 bases from V and 4 bases from J, with 12 bases in between. The CDR3 sequence is 13 residues long. Germline V gene sequence: CDR1 SGHRS, CDR2 YFSETQ. The CDR3 coding sequence is TGCGCCAGCAGTTACAGGACCTCCTATGGCTACACCTTC. Its protein is CASSYRTSYGYTF. Supplemented by reference TRBV5-1 and TRBJ1-2, the full variable domain reads KAGVTQTPRYLIKTRGQQVTLSCSPISGHRSVSWYQQTPGQGLQFLFEYFSETQRNKGNFPGRFSGRQFSNSRSEMNVSTLELGDSALYLCASSYRTSYGYTFGSGTRLTVV.

The J gene is TRBJ2-7, the V gene TRBV11-2, with 9 bases lining up with TRBD1. CDR1 and CDR2 (germline): SGHAT, FQNNGV. The CDR3 is 15 residues long. Trimming at V came to 0 bases and at J to 3 bases, leaving 3 bases not matched to a gene. Here the CDR3 DNA reads TGTGCCAGCAGCTTAGATGGGGACAGGGTCTACGAGCAGTACTTC. Translated: CASSLDGDRVYEQYF.

This chain joins TRBV10-3 and TRBJ1-5, with D possibly being TRBD1 (5 bases). Germline V gene data show CDR1 as ENHRY and CDR2 as SYGVKD. V was shortened by 3 bases and J by 3 bases, with 12 bases between the two germline ends. The CDR3 loop spans 15 amino acids. This CDR3 is CAISDAGPVNQPQHF. The DNA for the CDR3 is TGTGCCATCAGTGATGCGGGACCGGTCAATCAGCCCCAGCATTTT.

The gene calls are TRBV7-2 and TRBJ1-1; TRBD1 matches at 7 bases. This CDR3 contains 15 residues. V gave up 5 bases and J gave up 5 bases; unmatched junction bases: 11. The germline gives CDR1 SGHTA, CDR2 FQGNSA. CDR3: CASSPQTGIDTEAFF. CDR3 bases: TGTGCCAGCAGCCCCCAGACAGGGATAGATACTGAAGCTTTCTTT.

This clone occurred once. The V gene is TRBV21-1, the J gene TRBJ1-1; no check of the table's D call, TRBD1, against the DNA was made. TRBV21-1 is annotated as a pseudogene. The CDR3 spans 19 residues. The CDR3 DNA follows: TGTGCCAGCAGCACTCAAGTCCCCCCGGGACAAACCCGGAACACTGAAGCTTTCTTT. Protein: CASSTQVPPGQTRNTEAFF.

The rearrangement joins TRBV6-4 to TRBJ2-2; TRBD1 is a possible D gene (6 bases). Looked up from germline, CDR1 is MRHNA and CDR2 is SNTAGT. This CDR3 has 13 amino acids. Trimming removed 5 bases from V and 7 bases from J, with 11 bases in between. CDR3 residues: CASSQQGNGELFF. The CDR3 region has the DNA TGTGCCAGCAGTCAACAGGGAAACGGGGAGCTGTTTTTT.